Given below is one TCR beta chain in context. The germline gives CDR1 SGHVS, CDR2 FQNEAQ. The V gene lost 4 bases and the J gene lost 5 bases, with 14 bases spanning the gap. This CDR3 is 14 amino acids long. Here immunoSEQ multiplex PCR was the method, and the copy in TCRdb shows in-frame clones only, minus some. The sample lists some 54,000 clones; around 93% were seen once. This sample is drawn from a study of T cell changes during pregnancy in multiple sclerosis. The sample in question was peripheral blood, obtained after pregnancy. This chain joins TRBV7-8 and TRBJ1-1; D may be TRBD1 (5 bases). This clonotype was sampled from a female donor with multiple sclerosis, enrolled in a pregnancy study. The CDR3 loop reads CASSSGPEGTEAFF. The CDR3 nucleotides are TGTGCCAGCAGCTCGGGGCCGGAGGGGACTGAAGCTTTCTTT.